The rows below give T cell receptor beta chains drawn from one sample of a study of blood T cell repertoires in COVID-19. The repertoire was sequenced with immunoSEQ multiplex PCR; TCRdb's copy has only in-frame clones and lacks some. Here the sample spans roughly 260,000 clones, approximately 90% being singletons. Sequencing was performed on peripheral blood. The receptors come from a woman in her thirties or forties with acute or convalescent COVID-19. Both conserved end residues are part of each CDR3. Each record gives: clone size, D gene, V gene, J gene, CDR3 DNA, CDR3 protein. D genes are given only for firm matches. Part of the rows lack a size; the others show once, few, many or a class for expanded clones.

-	-	TRBV23-1	TRBJ1-6	TGCGCCAGCAGTCAATCGGAACAGGCTGATTCACCCCTCCACTTT	CASSQSEQADSPLHF
-	-	TRBV12-5	TRBJ1-1	TGTGCTAGTGGTTCTGAGGGGACACCGAACACTGAAGCTTTCTTT	CASGSEGTPNTEAFF
-	-	TRBV7-8	TRBJ1-4	TGTGCCAGCAGCGCCGACAGAGCAACTAATGAAAAACTGTTTTTT	CASSADRATNEKLFF
-	-	TRBV24-1	TRBJ1-2	TGTGCCACCAGTGATCAACAAACAGGGACCTATGGCTACACCTTC	CATSDQQTGTYGYTF
-	TRBD1	TRBV19	TRBJ1-1	TGTGCCAGTAGTACAACAGGGGGCACTGAAGCTTTCTTT	CASSTTGGTEAFF
-	-	TRBV4-2	TRBJ1-2	TGTGCCAGCAGCCAAGGGGCCTCCGGGGACTATGGCTACACCTTC	CASSQGASGDYGYTF
-	-	TRBV20-1	TRBJ1-2	TGCAGTGCTAGTTTCAGCTATGGCTACACCTTC	CSASFSYGYTF
-	-	TRBV30	TRBJ1-4	TGTGCCTGGAGTTCCCGGGAGGGGGAAAAACTGTTTTTT	CAWSSREGEKLFF
-	TRBD1	TRBV10-1	TRBJ1-1	TGCGCCAGCAGTGAGCAGGGGGCCGGGGTGAACACTGAAGCTTTCTTT	CASSEQGAGVNTEAFF
-	TRBD2	TRBV11-3	TRBJ2-2	TGTGCCAGCAGCGTTCCGCCGGGACTAGCGGGGGCTTGGGGCACCGGGGAGCTGTTTTTT	CASSVPPGLAGAWGTGELFF
once	-	TRBV10-3	TRBJ2-1	TGTGCCATCAGTGGGCCTACTAATAACGGCTACAATGAGCAGTTCTTC	CAISGPTNNGYNEQFF
-	-	TRBV27	TRBJ2-1	TGTGCCAGCAGTTACACTGGGGACTGGTCGGTGGGGCAGTTCTTC	CASSYTGDWSVGQFF
-	-	TRBV3-1/TRBV3-2	TRBJ2-5	TGTGCCAGCAGCTCTCTCGGGCGGGGAGCAGAGACCCAGTACTTC	CASSSLGRGAETQYF
once	-	TRBV12-3/TRBV12-4	TRBJ1-2	TGTGCCAGCAGTTTGGGGAGTAACTATGGCTACACCTTC	CASSLGSNYGYTF
-	TRBD1	TRBV18	TRBJ2-5	TGTGCCAGCTCACCACCGGCAGGGGGTGAGACCCAGTACTTC	CASSPPAGGETQYF
-	TRBD1	TRBV25-1	TRBJ1-2	TGTGCCAGCAGTGGGACAGGGGGCGGCTACACCTTC	CASSGTGGGYTF
-	TRBD1	TRBV7-6	TRBJ2-2	TGTGCCAGCAGCCCGTACCGTGCGGGACAGGGGGCAACCGGGGAGCTGTTTTTT	CASSPYRAGQGATGELFF
few	-	TRBV21-1	TRBJ1-2	TGTGCCAGCACCTTTAATGAGGGGGACCGGCTCTATGGCTACACCTTC	CASTFNEGDRLYGYTF
-	-	TRBV5-6	TRBJ1-6	TGTGCCAGCAGCACTGAACCGTCCTATAATTCACCCCTCCACTTT	CASSTEPSYNSPLHF
-	TRBD1	TRBV7-8	TRBJ1-6	TGTGCCAGCAGTCCCGGACAGGGGAATTCACCCCTCCACTTT	CASSPGQGNSPLHF
-	-	TRBV9	TRBJ1-2	TGTGCCAGCAGCGCCCCGGGACTGGGAGGGGATGGCTACACCTTC	CASSAPGLGGDGYTF
-	-	TRBV25-1	TRBJ1-3	TGTGCCAGCAGTGATTATAGGGGGGGGGCCGAGGACACCATATATTTT	CASSDYRGGAEDTIYF
-	TRBD2	TRBV3-1/TRBV3-2	TRBJ2-5	TGTGCCAGCAGCCAAGAAAGGTCAGCGGGGGGAGAGACCCAGTACTTC	CASSQERSAGGETQYF
-	TRBD1	TRBV10-3	TRBJ1-4	TGTGCCATCAAAGGGACAGGGGACGAAAAACTGTTTTTT	CAIKGTGDEKLFF
-	-	TRBV3-1/TRBV3-2	TRBJ1-2	TGTGCCAGCAGCCAAACCCGAGATTATGGCTACACCTTC	CASSQTRDYGYTF
-	-	TRBV30	TRBJ1-5	TGTGCCTGGAACCGAGGAGCCCCCGACCAGCCCCAGCATTTT	CAWNRGAPDQPQHF
-	TRBD1	TRBV19	TRBJ1-6	TGTGCCACCTCGGGACAGGGGAATTCACCCCTCCACTTT	CATSGQGNSPLHF
-	-	TRBV5-1	TRBJ1-3	TGCGCCAGCAGCTTGGACGGGACTGGAAACACCATATATTTT	CASSLDGTGNTIYF
-	-	TRBV5-8	TRBJ1-4	TGTGCCAGCAGCCAGCTAATGGGCCCTCCTGAAAAACTGTTTTTT	CASSQLMGPPEKLFF
-	TRBD1	TRBV9	TRBJ1-2	TGTGCCAGCAGCGTAGGGGATAGGGGGCAGGGCTACACCTTC	CASSVGDRGQGYTF
-	-	TRBV27	TRBJ1-1	TGTGCCAGCAGTGCTGCCGAGCTAAATGAAGCTTTCTTT	CASSAAELNEAFF
-	-	TRBV4-2	TRBJ1-1	TGTGCCAGCAGCGCGACTGAATTAAACACTGAAGCTTTCTTT	CASSATELNTEAFF
-	-	TRBV12-5	TRBJ2-1	TGTGCTAGTGGTTCCAGGGGATTGGGGGAGTTCTACAATGAGCAGTTCTTC	CASGSRGLGEFYNEQFF
-	-	TRBV2	TRBJ2-5	TGTGCCAGCGGACACGGAGCGGAGACCCAGTACTTC	CASGHGAETQYF
-	-	TRBV27	TRBJ1-2	TGTGCCAGCAGGTATAGGAGTCGTCCCTATGGCTACACCTTC	CASRYRSRPYGYTF
few	-	TRBV19	TRBJ1-5	TGTGCCAGTAGACCGACAGATTATAGCAATCAGCCCCAGCATTTT	CASRPTDYSNQPQHF
-	TRBD2	TRBV9	TRBJ2-1	TGTGCCAGCAGCGTAGCTACGGGACTAGCGGGGGGGCCCTCTGAGCAGTTCTTC	CASSVATGLAGGPSEQFF
-	TRBD2	TRBV6-4	TRBJ2-3	TGTGCCAGCAGTGTCGGGCTAGCGGGCACAGATACGCAGTATTTT	CASSVGLAGTDTQYF
-	-	TRBV27	TRBJ1-1	TGTGCCAGCAGTCCCCGACGGGGCACTGAAGCTTTCTTT	CASSPRRGTEAFF
-	TRBD1	TRBV19	TRBJ1-1	TGTGCCAGTAGTCTTCGGCCACAGGGGTTGAACACTGAAGCTTTCTTT	CASSLRPQGLNTEAFF
-	-	TRBV5-1	TRBJ1-2	TGCGCCAGCAGCTTGGGGGTACAAACGACAGCAAGTAACTATGGCTACACCTTC	CASSLGVQTTASNYGYTF
-	-	TRBV2	TRBJ1-1	TGTGCCAGCACGGGAGGGGGGCGCTTTTCGGAAGCTTTCTTT	CASTGGGRFSEAFF
-	-	TRBV29-1	TRBJ1-2	TGCAGCGTTGAGGAGGGAACGGTACGCTATGGCTACACCTTC	CSVEEGTVRYGYTF
-	-	TRBV5-1	TRBJ2-5	TGCGCCAGCAGCTCGGGCCAAGAGACCCAGTACTTC	CASSSGQETQYF
-	TRBD1	TRBV3-1/TRBV3-2	TRBJ1-6	TGTGCCAGCAGCCAAGGGACAGGGGGGGGTTCACCCCTCCACTTT	CASSQGTGGGSPLHF
few	-	TRBV10-3	TRBJ1-1	TGTGCCATCAGTGAGTCGGCGGACACGACGAAAGCTTTCTTT	CAISESADTTKAFF
-	-	TRBV7-2	TRBJ2-2	TGTGCCAGCAGCTTAGAACAGCTTACCGGGGAGCTGTTTTTT	CASSLEQLTGELFF
-	-	TRBV6-6	TRBJ1-4	TGTGCCAGCAGGGCGACTGCTTCGAGCGAAAAACTGTTTTTT	CASRATASSEKLFF
-	-	TRBV6-5	TRBJ1-1	TGTGCCAGCAGTTACTCGGACACCTTGCTCACTGAAGCTTTCTTT	CASSYSDTLLTEAFF
-	-	TRBV5-1	TRBJ1-1	TGCGCCAGCAGGGAAGGGGAGGGGTACACTGAAGCTTTCTTT	CASREGEGYTEAFF